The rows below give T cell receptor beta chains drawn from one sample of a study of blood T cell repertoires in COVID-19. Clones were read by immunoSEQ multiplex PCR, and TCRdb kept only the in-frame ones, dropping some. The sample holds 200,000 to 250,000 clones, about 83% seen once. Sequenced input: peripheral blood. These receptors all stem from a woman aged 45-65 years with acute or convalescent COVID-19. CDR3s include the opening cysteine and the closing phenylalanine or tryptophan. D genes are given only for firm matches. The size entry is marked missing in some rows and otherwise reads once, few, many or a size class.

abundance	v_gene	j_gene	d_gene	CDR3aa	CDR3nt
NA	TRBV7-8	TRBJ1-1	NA	CASSLALSVNTEAFF	TGTGCCAGCAGCTTAGCGCTTTCGGTGAACACTGAAGCTTTCTTT
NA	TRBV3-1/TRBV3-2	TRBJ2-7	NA	CASSQSTGPPYEQYF	TGTGCCAGCAGCCAAAGCACAGGACCCCCCTACGAGCAGTACTTC
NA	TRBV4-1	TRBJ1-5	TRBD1	CASSQGQGAGQPQHF	TGCGCCAGCAGCCAGGGACAGGGGGCCGGACAGCCCCAGCATTTT
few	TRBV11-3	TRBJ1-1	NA	CASSLGRRTEAFF	TGTGCCAGCAGTTTAGGGCGGCGGACTGAAGCTTTCTTT
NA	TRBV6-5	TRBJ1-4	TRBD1	CASSYSTGIVEKLFF	TGTGCCAGCAGTTACTCGACAGGGATTGTTGAAAAACTGTTTTTT
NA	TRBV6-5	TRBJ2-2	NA	CASTGGRNTGELFF	TGTGCCAGCACCGGGGGAAGAAACACCGGGGAGCTGTTTTTT
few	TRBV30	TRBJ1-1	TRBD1	CAWSVGQTGRAFF	TGTGCCTGGAGTGTGGGGCAGACAGGGCGAGCTTTCTTT
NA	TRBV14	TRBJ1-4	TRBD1	CASSGTGGGEKLFF	TGTGCCAGCAGCGGTACAGGGGGAGGTGAAAAACTGTTTTTT
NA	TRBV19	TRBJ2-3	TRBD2	CASSRTSPDTQYF	TGTGCCAGTAGTCGGACTAGCCCAGATACGCAGTATTTT
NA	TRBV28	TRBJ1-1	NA	CASTPGRHAFF	TGTGCCAGCACCCCCGGCAGGCATGCTTTCTTT
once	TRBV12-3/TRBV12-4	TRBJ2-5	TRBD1	CASNGTVQETQYF	TGTGCCAGCAACGGGACAGTCCAAGAGACCCAGTACTTC
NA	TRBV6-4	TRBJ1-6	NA	CASSEGVGSPLHF	TGTGCCAGCAGTGAAGGGGTTGGCTCACCCCTCCACTTT
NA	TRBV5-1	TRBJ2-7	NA	CASSLGLVFYEQYF	TGCGCCAGCAGCTTGGGGCTCGTGTTCTACGAGCAGTACTTC
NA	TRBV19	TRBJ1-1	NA	CASSIQVVGEAFF	TGTGCCAGTAGTATACAGGTTGTTGGTGAAGCTTTCTTT
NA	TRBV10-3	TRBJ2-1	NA	CAISESQYNEQFF	TGTGCCATCAGTGAGTCCCAATACAATGAGCAGTTCTTC
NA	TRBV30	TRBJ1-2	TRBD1	CAWGPRTGSSYGYTF	TGTGCCTGGGGGCCTAGGACAGGGTCCTCCTATGGCTACACCTTC
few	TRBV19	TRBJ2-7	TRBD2	CASSTSAAYEQYF	TGTGCCAGTTCGACTAGCGCGGCCTACGAGCAGTACTTC
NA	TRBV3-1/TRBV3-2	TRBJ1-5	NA	CASSPLPRAQPQHF	TGTGCCAGCAGCCCCCTACCCCGAGCTCAGCCCCAGCATTTT
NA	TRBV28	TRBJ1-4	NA	CASSWGGLSGLFF	TGTGCCAGCAGTTGGGGGGGTCTAAGTGGCCTGTTTTTT
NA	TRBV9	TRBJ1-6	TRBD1	CASSGRQGLDSPLHF	TGTGCCAGCAGCGGGCGACAGGGTTTGGATTCACCCCTCCACTTT
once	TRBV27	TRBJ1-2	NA	CASSSAGEGYTF	TGTGCCAGCAGTTCCGCCGGAGAAGGCTACACCTTC
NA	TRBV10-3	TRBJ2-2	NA	CATDPRTGESGELFF	TGTGCCACCGACCCCCGAACGGGAGAGTCCGGGGAGCTGTTTTTT
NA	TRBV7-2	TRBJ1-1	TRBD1	CASSGQGDTEAFF	TGTGCCAGCAGCGGACAGGGGGACACTGAAGCTTTCTTT
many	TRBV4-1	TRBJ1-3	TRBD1	CASSQDPVGQGFSGNTIYF	TGCGCCAGCAGCCAAGACCCTGTGGGACAGGGATTCTCTGGAAACACCATATATTTT
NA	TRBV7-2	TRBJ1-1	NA	CASSLEGLGTEAFF	TGTGCCAGCAGCTTAGAGGGGCTCGGCACTGAAGCTTTCTTT
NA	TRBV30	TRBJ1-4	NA	CAWSWGNGGGEKLFF	TGTGCCTGGAGTTGGGGGAATGGGGGCGGCGAAAAACTGTTTTTT
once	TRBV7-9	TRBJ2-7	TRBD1	CASSLGQLSYEQYF	TGTGCCAGCAGCTTGGGACAGCTCTCCTACGAGCAGTACTTC
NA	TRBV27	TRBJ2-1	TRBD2	CASSPSRGEEYNEQFF	TGTGCCAGCAGTCCCTCCCGGGGGGAGGAATACAATGAGCAGTTCTTC
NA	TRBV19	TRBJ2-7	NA	CASIHRQSSYEQYF	TGTGCCAGTATCCACAGGCAGAGCTCCTACGAGCAGTACTTC
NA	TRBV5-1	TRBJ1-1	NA	CASSLARTYPMNTEAFF	TGCGCCAGCAGCTTGGCTCGGACATACCCGATGAACACTGAAGCTTTCTTT
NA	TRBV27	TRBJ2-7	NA	CASSTTNSYEQYF	TGTGCCAGCAGTACGACAAATTCCTACGAGCAGTACTTC
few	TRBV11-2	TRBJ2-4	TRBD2	CASSLLTSGGQNIQYF	TGTGCCAGCAGCTTACTTACTAGCGGGGGGCAAAACATTCAGTACTTC
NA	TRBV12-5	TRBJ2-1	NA	CASGFQGTYNEQFF	TGTGCTAGTGGTTTCCAGGGAACTTACAATGAGCAGTTCTTC
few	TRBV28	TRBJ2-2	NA	CASSESNTGELFF	TGTGCCAGCTCAGAATCGAACACCGGGGAGCTGTTTTTT
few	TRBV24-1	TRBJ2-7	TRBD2	CATGSGRASYEQYF	TGTGCCACCGGAAGCGGGAGGGCCTCGTACGAGCAGTACTTC
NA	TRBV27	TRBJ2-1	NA	CASSSVVAYTEQFF	TGTGCCAGCAGTTCCGTGGTAGCGTATACTGAGCAGTTCTTC
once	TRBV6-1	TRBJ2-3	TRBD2	CASREGLGADTQYF	TGTGCCAGCAGGGAAGGACTAGGGGCAGATACGCAGTATTTT
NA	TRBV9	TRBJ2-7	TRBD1	CASSVGQGTYEQYF	TGTGCCAGCAGCGTGGGACAGGGCACCTACGAGCAGTACTTC
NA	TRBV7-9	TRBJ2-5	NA	CASSPTAGLETQYF	TGTGCCAGCAGCCCAACGGCAGGGCTGGAGACCCAGTACTTC
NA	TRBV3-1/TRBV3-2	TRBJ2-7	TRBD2	CASSPRLAISYEQYF	TGTGCCAGCAGCCCTAGACTAGCGATCTCCTACGAGCAGTACTTC
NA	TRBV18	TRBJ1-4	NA	CASSPNRVATNEKLFF	TGTGCCAGCTCACCAAACAGAGTTGCAACTAATGAAAAACTGTTTTTT
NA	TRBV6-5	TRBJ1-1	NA	CASSRTQGTEAFF	TGTGCCAGCAGTCGAACACAGGGCACTGAAGCTTTCTTT
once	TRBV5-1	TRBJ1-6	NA	CASSPARGDNSPLHF	TGCGCCAGCAGCCCGGCCCGGGGTGATAATTCACCCCTCCACTTT
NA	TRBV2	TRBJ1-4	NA	CASNGEGTNEKLFF	TGTGCCAGCAACGGGGAAGGCACTAATGAAAAACTGTTTTTT
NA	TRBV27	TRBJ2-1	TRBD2	CASKPRLAGGFGEQFF	TGTGCCAGCAAACCTCGACTAGCGGGGGGATTCGGTGAGCAGTTCTTC
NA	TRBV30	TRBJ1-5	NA	CAWSIDSNQPQHF	TGTGCCTGGAGTATCGACAGTAATCAGCCCCAGCATTTT
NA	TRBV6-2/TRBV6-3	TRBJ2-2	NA	CASSLRTANTGELFF	TGTGCCAGCAGCCTACGGACAGCTAACACCGGGGAGCTGTTTTTT
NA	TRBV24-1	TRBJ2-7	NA	CATSDSSGKYYEQYF	TGTGCCACCAGTGATAGTTCGGGGAAATACTACGAGCAGTACTTC
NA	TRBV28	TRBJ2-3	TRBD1	CASSFPRGRDTQYF	TGTGCCAGCAGTTTCCCCAGGGGGCGAGATACGCAGTATTTT
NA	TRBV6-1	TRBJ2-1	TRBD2	CASSAGTSLSYNEQFF	TGTGCCAGCAGTGCCGGGACTAGCTTGTCCTACAATGAGCAGTTCTTC
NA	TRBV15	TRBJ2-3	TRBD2	CATSTTGSGGTDTQYF	TGTGCCACCAGCACGACCGGAAGCGGGGGCACAGATACGCAGTATTTT
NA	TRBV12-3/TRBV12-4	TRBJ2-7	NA	CASSLSTSYEQYF	TGTGCCAGCAGTTTAAGCACCTCCTACGAGCAGTACTTC
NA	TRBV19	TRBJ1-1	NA	CASSHLGGEAFF	TGTGCCAGTAGCCATCTCGGGGGTGAAGCTTTCTTT
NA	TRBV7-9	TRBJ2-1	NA	CASSHGSRLYNEQFF	TGTGCCAGCAGCCACGGGAGTCGGCTCTACAATGAGCAGTTCTTC